The 17 T cell receptor beta chains below come from one sample, sequenced in a study of T cells in Graves' hyperthyroidism and ophthalmopathy. It was RNA transcripts that yielded the amplified TCR beta CDR3 regions. The primer set for the first-round RT-PCR of the TCR CDR3 was HTBI. TCRdb itself ran the multiplex PCR reads through MiXCR, one entry per CDR3 protein. The sample contains about 350,000 distinct CDR3 sequences, around 14% of which appear only once. Sequencing was performed on blood. Every receptor here comes from a young woman with Graves' hyperthyroidism.

Only a few counts were recorded for this clonotype. The chain couples TRBV30 to TRBJ2-7, with D perhaps TRBD1 (6 bases). The CDR3 extends over 12 amino acids. The ends were cut back, 1 base at V and 5 bases at J, with 9 bases in the middle. CDR1 and CDR2 from the germline V gene are GTSNPN and SVGIG (reference sequence). CDR3 protein: CAWSAGVHEQYF. DNA for the CDR3: TGTGCCTGGAGTGCAGGGGTCCACGAGCAGTACTTC.

This clonotype was counted only a few times. The CDR3 region has the DNA TGTGCCAGCAGCTTGTCGTGGGACAGGGGGCGAAATTCACCCCTCCACTTT. Its translation: CASSLSWDRGRNSPLHF. The chain joins TRBV5-5 to TRBJ1-6, with 12 bases identical to TRBD1. Trimming removed 1 base from V and 7 bases from J; junction bases left unmatched: 6. The CDR3 runs 17 residues. The germline V gene has CDR1 SGHKS and CDR2 YYEKEE (reference sequence). The complete variable domain, with remaining parts taken from reference TRBV5-5 and TRBJ1-6, reads DAGVTQSPTHLIKTRGQQVTLRCSPISGHKSVSWYQQVLGQGPQFIFQYYEKEERGRGNFPDRFSARQFPNYSSELNVNALLLGDSALYLCASSLSWDRGRNSPLHFGNGTRLTVT.

This clonotype was found many times. The chain's CDR3 is CSAIGGKGANTEAFF. Here the CDR3 DNA reads TGCAGTGCTATCGGGGGGAAGGGGGCGAACACTGAAGCTTTCTTT. This chain joins TRBV20-1 and TRBJ1-1; 7 bases agree with TRBD1. The CDR3 extends over 15 amino acids. Trimming at V came to 4 bases and at J to 1 base, leaving 9 bases not matched to a gene. Germline V gene sequence: CDR1 DFQATT, CDR2 SNEGSKA (reference sequence).

This chain links TRBV5-1 with TRBJ2-7; 11 nucleotides line up with TRBD2. The germline V gene has CDR1 SGHRS and CDR2 YFSETQ. This CDR3 contains 15 residues. V trimming: 0 bases; J trimming: 9 bases; junction bases outside the gene matches: 8. The CDR3 DNA reads TGCGCCAGCAGCTTGGCGGGGACTAGCGGTGGAGTGCAGTACTTC. Protein sequence: CASSLAGTSGGVQYF.

This clonotype showed up many times. The rearrangement joins TRBV18 to TRBJ2-7, with 8 bases aligning to TRBD1. Germline V CDR1 and CDR2: KGHSH, LQKENI. V trimming: 3 bases; J trimming: 2 bases; junction bases outside the gene matches: 6. The CDR3 totals 15 residues. CDR3 sequence: CASSPGTGGAYEQYF. The DNA for the CDR3 is TGTGCCAGCTCACCCGGGACAGGTGGTGCCTACGAGCAGTACTTC.

This clonotype was seen at least ten times. The chain couples TRBV7-9 to TRBJ2-1; D is ambiguous. The V gene lost 0 bases and the J gene lost 9 bases, with 3 bases spanning the gap. The CDR3 is made up of 11 amino acids. Germline CDR1 and CDR2: SEHNR and FQNEAQ (reference sequence). CDR3: CASSLAVEQFF. The CDR3 bases are TGTGCCAGCAGCTTAGCTGTTGAGCAGTTCTTC.

The chain employs TRBV12-3 or TRBV12-4 and TRBJ2-2, with D perhaps matching TRBD1 (6 bases). Trimming shortened V by 6 bases and J by 6 bases, and 17 bases separated the two germline ends. The CDR3 totals 15 residues. CDR3 sequence reads: CASRTQGNGPGELFF. The DNA for the CDR3 is TGTGCCAGCAGGACCCAGGGGAATGGGCCCGGGGAGCTGTTTTTT.

This clonotype was found many times. The chain has TRBV28 and TRBJ1-5; 7 bases are shared with TRBD1. Germline V CDR1 and CDR2: MDHEN, SYDVKM. The CDR3 extends over 14 amino acids. V shed 6 bases, J shed 4 bases, and the junction held 6 bases outside the gene matches. This CDR3 is CASSSLRGNQPQHF. DNA of the CDR3: TGTGCCAGCAGCAGCCTCAGGGGGAATCAGCCCCAGCATTTT.

In regard to this clonotype: One base away lies a much larger clone, so this may be a sequencing read error. The chain uses TRBV20-1 and TRBJ2-3; D is uncertain. The end of the DNA aligns better with TRBJ1-5, so the J call may be wrong. CDR3 length: 15 residues. Germline V gene data show CDR1 as DFQATT and CDR2 as SNEGSKA (reference sequence). Here the CDR3 DNA reads TGCAGTGCTCTTCTACCGAGGACTAGCACAGATACGCAGCATTTT. Residues: CSALLPRTSTDTQHF.

Here the CDR3 DNA reads TGTGCCAGCTCACTGACCTTACAGGGCTACACCTTC. This gives the protein CASSLTLQGYTF. The chain employs TRBV18 and TRBJ1-2; no firm D call. V was cut by 4 bases and J by 8 bases, with 11 bases left in between. The length of the CDR3 is 12 residues. Germline V CDR1 and CDR2: KGHSH, LQKENI.

J is TRBJ2-7 and V is TRBV6-2 or TRBV6-3; D possibly corresponds to TRBD2 (5 bases). V was clipped by 3 bases and J by 6 bases, with 12 bases between them. Germline CDR1 MNHEY, CDR2 SVGEGT. There are 13 residues in the CDR3. The CDR3 DNA sequence: TGTGCCAGCAGTTATCATGGGAGCGGCGAGCAGTACTTC. Translating gives CASSYHGSGEQYF.

This clonotype was picked up many times. The chain uses TRBV28 and TRBJ2-2; no clear D. Trimming removed 7 bases from V and 3 bases from J, with 12 bases in between. This CDR3 contains 14 residues. Germline V lookup: CDR1 MDHEN, CDR2 SYDVKM. The chain's CDR3 is CASIRGRYTGELFF. CDR3 in DNA: TGTGCCAGCATCAGAGGCAGATACACCGGGGAGCTGTTTTTT.

Notes on this clonotype: A much larger clone is a single base away; this may be a read error. The genes are TRBV28 and TRBJ2-2, with D possibly TRBD2 on 5 matching bases. Germline lookup yields CDR1 MDHEN and CDR2 SYDVKM. The CDR3 sequence is 15 residues long. V lost 11 bases and J 3 bases, leaving 19 bases between the germline ends. In nucleotides, the CDR3 is TGTGCCGGCATAGAGGGCGGAAGAGACACCGGGGAGCTGTTTTTT. Its protein is CAGIEGGRDTGELFF.

Only one count was recorded for this clonotype. J is TRBJ2-1 and V is TRBV7-9, with D possibly called TRBD1 or TRBD2 (5 bases each). The germline CDR1 and CDR2 sequences are SEHNR and FQNEAQ (reference sequence). This CDR3 comprises 14 residues. V was trimmed by 1 base and J by 8 bases, leaving 12 bases between them. The CDR3 region is CASSLDREGDEQFF. For the CDR3, the DNA is TGTGCCAGCAGCTTAGACCGGGAAGGGGATGAGCAGTTCTTC. Combining the CDR3 with reference TRBV7-9 and TRBJ2-1 gives the whole variable domain DTGVSQNPRHKITKRGQNVTFRCDPISEHNRLYWYRQTLGQGPEFLTYFQNEAQLEKSRLLSDRFSAERPKGSFSTLEIQRTEQGDSAMYLCASSLDREGDEQFFGPGTRLTVL.

This clonotype appeared many times. The chain couples TRBV24-1 to TRBJ1-1; possible D gene TRBD1, 5 bases. The germline V and J ends were trimmed by 9 bases and 8 bases, with 15 bases remaining between them. The CDR3 has 12 amino acids. Germline V lookup: CDR1 KGHDR, CDR2 SFDVKD. The CDR3 nucleotides read TGTGCCACCTCTGGGGCCCAGGGAGAAGCTTTCTTT. Translated: CATSGAQGEAFF.

This clonotype was counted a few times. The rearrangement links TRBV3-1 to TRBJ2-1; D is perhaps TRBD1 or TRBD2 (6 bases each). The CDR3 is made up of 13 amino acids. Deletions cut 3 bases from V and 7 bases from J, with 10 bases between. Germline values: CDR1 LGHDT, CDR2 YNNKEL (reference sequence). In DNA form, the CDR3 reads TGTGCCAGCAGCCAGAGGGGGGAAAATGAGCAGTTCTTC. Protein: CASSQRGENEQFF.

This clonotype has a count of ten or more. The genes are TRBV5-1 and TRBJ2-7; 7 bases match TRBD1. Losses at the gene ends were 3 bases for V and 0 bases for J; bases not matched to a gene: 6. Germline V gives CDR1 SGHRS, CDR2 YFSETQ. This CDR3 contains 15 residues. The CDR3 loop reads CASSWGTVNSYEQYF. CDR3 DNA: TGCGCCAGCAGCTGGGGGACAGTCAACTCCTACGAGCAGTACTTC.